The 24 T cell receptor beta chains given below trace back to one sample, sequenced in a study of vaccination and CD4 T cells after COVID-19. No antigen is known for these receptors. Treatment: approximately 10-day PBMC culture with coronavirus spike peptide pools or control peptides (ViraFEST assay). Once obtained from cultured CD4+ T cells, the DNA was sequenced using the Oncomine TCR Beta short-read assay. TCRdb called the PCR reads again in MiXCR, with one record for every CDR3 protein. The table lists just over 9,500 distinct CDR3 sequences, around half of them singletons. The specimen was CD4+ T cells from blood, cultured in vitro. The receptors stem from a human donor who had recovered from COVID-19.

This chain uses TRBV19 with TRBJ1-4; possible D gene TRBD1, 6 bases. Germline assignment: CDR1 LNHDA and CDR2 SQIVND (reference sequence). CDR3 length: 13 amino acids. V was cut by 7 bases and J by 8 bases, with 14 bases left in between. CDR3 coding DNA: TGTGCCAGTACGTGGGGGGCAAGGGAAAAACTGTTTTTT. Protein product: CASTWGAREKLFF. Full variable domain (missing parts from reference TRBV19 and TRBJ1-4): DGGITQSPKYLFRKEGQNVTLSCEQNLNHDAMYWYRQDPGQGLRLIYYSQIVNDFQKGDIAEGYSVSREKKESFPLTVTSAQKNPTAFYLCASTWGAREKLFFGSGTQLSVL.

The table lists this clonotype with a few counts. CDR3 nucleotide sequence: TGTGCCAGCAGACCCACGGACAGGGCGACGGGGGAGCAGTACTTC. Its protein is CASRPTDRATGEQYF. The chain uses TRBV6-2 or TRBV6-3 and TRBJ2-7; 8 bases are a match to TRBD1. The germline V gene has CDR1 MNHEY and CDR2 SVGEGT. The CDR3 is 15 amino acids. V gave up 6 bases and J gave up 7 bases; unmatched junction bases: 14.

The chain recombines TRBV4-3 with TRBJ2-1; D is uncertain. This CDR3 comprises 17 residues. The V gene lost 4 bases and the J gene lost 6 bases, with 22 bases spanning the gap. Germline V gene sequence: CDR1 LGHNA, CDR2 YSLEER. CDR3 bases: TGCGCCAGCAGCCGAGCCCCGACGGGCGTCCTGGTCAATGAGCAGTTCTTC. This translates into CASSRAPTGVLVNEQFF.

V gene TRBV19 combines with J gene TRBJ1-1, with D uncertain. The germline V and J ends were trimmed by 2 bases and 3 bases, with 10 bases remaining between them. Germline lookup yields CDR1 LNHDA and CDR2 SQIVND (reference sequence). CDR3 length equals 14 residues. This chain's CDR3 is CASSIRPRDTEAFF. The CDR3 nucleotides are TGTGCCAGTAGTATACGGCCGAGGGACACTGAAGCTTTCTTT.

The genes are TRBV12-3 or TRBV12-4 and TRBJ1-2, with TRBD1 identical over 12 bases. CDR3 size: 17 residues. J gave up 7 bases and V 0 bases, and 9 bases lay outside the gene matches. Written as DNA, the CDR3 is TGTGCCAGCAGTTTAGCCCGGCCCGGGACAGGGGGCGGTGGCTACACCTTC. This sequence encodes CASSLARPGTGGGGYTF.

The CDR3 protein is CSASPGTGYEQYF. The CDR3 bases are TGCAGTGCTTCTCCAGGGACAGGCTACGAGCAGTACTTC. The V gene is TRBV20-1, the J gene TRBJ2-7; 8 nucleotides agree with TRBD1. V gave up 5 bases and J gave up 3 bases; unmatched junction bases: 6. CDR3 length: 13 residues. Germline V lookup: CDR1 DFQATT, CDR2 SNEGSKA (reference sequence).

The genes are TRBV6-1 and TRBJ1-1, with D unresolved. From germline, CDR1 is MNHNS and CDR2 SASEGT. V gave up 4 bases and J gave up 4 bases, with 10 bases separating them. The length of the CDR3 is 13 residues. CDR3 sequence (DNA): TGTGCCAGCAGTGCTTCGTGGGCCACTGAAGCTTTCTTT. Its protein is CASSASWATEAFF.

The chain uses TRBV11-2 and TRBJ2-6, with a weak D call TRBD1 (5 bases). This CDR3 contains 19 residues. The germline CDR1 and CDR2 sequences are SGHAT and FQNNGV. With 0 bases removed from V and 4 bases from J, the gap between germline ends came to 19 bases. The CDR3 is CASSLDWQGDKLGANVLTF. The CDR3 DNA reads as TGTGCCAGCAGCTTAGATTGGCAGGGTGACAAGCTCGGGGCCAACGTCCTGACTTTC.

The chain links TRBV24-1 to TRBJ2-1; TRBD2 agrees at 13 bases. The germline V gene has CDR1 KGHDR and CDR2 SFDVKD. The CDR3 runs 16 residues. V trimming: 4 bases; J trimming: 5 bases; junction bases outside the gene matches: 4. The CDR3 DNA follows: TGTGCCACCAGTGACCCTGGGACTAGCGGGAACAATGAGCAGTTCTTC. This codes for CATSDPGTSGNNEQFF.

The chain is built from TRBV6-2 or TRBV6-3 and TRBJ2-3; 14 bases align to TRBD2. Germline V gene data show CDR1 as MNHEY and CDR2 as SVGEGT. The CDR3 totals 20 residues. Trimming at V came to 6 bases and at J to 2 bases, leaving 16 bases not matched to a gene. The CDR3 loop reads CASRNRAGTSGGGVTDTQYF. As DNA, the CDR3 is TGTGCCAGCAGGAACAGGGCAGGGACTAGCGGGGGTGGCGTCACAGATACGCAGTATTTT.

This chain uses TRBV28 with TRBJ1-3; D possibly corresponds to TRBD1 (5 bases). The CDR3 runs to 14 residues. The germline V gene encodes CDR1 MDHEN and CDR2 SYDVKM. V shed 5 bases and J shed 3 bases, with 11 bases lying between them. The CDR3 DNA is TGTGCCAGCAGTCCTGGCAGGGTTGGAAACACCATATATTTT. Protein product: CASSPGRVGNTIYF.

The J gene is TRBJ1-1, the V gene TRBV7-9; D uncertain. V lost 3 bases and J 4 bases, leaving 9 bases between the germline ends. This CDR3 contains 13 residues. Germline V gene sequence: CDR1 SEHNR, CDR2 FQNEAQ (reference sequence). The CDR3 DNA reads as TGTGCCAGCAGCTTCCCGGTCCCCACTGAAGCTTTCTTT. Its translation: CASSFPVPTEAFF.

The rearrangement uses TRBV11-2 and TRBJ2-1; 13 bases are a match to TRBD2. From germline, CDR1 is SGHAT and CDR2 FQNNGV. The CDR3 sequence is 15 residues long. Unmatched junction bases numbered 6, after V lost 5 bases and J lost 8 bases. This CDR3 is CASSQTSGRSHEQFF. The DNA for the CDR3 is TGTGCCAGCAGCCAGACTAGCGGGAGGTCCCATGAGCAGTTCTTC.

This clonotype was picked up a small number of times. V is TRBV27 and J is TRBJ2-3; TRBD2 agrees at 10 bases. There are 16 residues in the CDR3. The V gene end was trimmed by 7 bases and the J gene end by 4 bases; junction bases not matched to a gene: 11. Germline CDR1 MNHEY, CDR2 SMNVEV (reference sequence). The CDR3 region is CASTLRLAGGADTQYF. CDR3 nucleotides: TGTGCCAGCACCCTCCGACTAGCGGGTGGAGCAGATACGCAGTATTTT.

The V and J genes are TRBV30 and TRBJ1-1; D possibly corresponds to TRBD1 (5 bases). There are 13 residues in the CDR3. Between the trimmed V and J ends, which lost 4 bases and 1 base, there was a span of 10 bases. Germline V gene lookup returns CDR1 GTSNPN and CDR2 SVGIG (reference sequence). CDR3 in amino acids: CAWNTQANTEAFF. The CDR3 DNA reads TGTGCCTGGAATACACAGGCGAACACTGAAGCTTTCTTT.

This sequence joins TRBV18 and TRBJ1-1; 7 bases match TRBD1. Germline V lookup: CDR1 KGHSH, CDR2 LQKENI. This CDR3 contains 15 residues. V shed 3 bases, J shed 0 bases, and the junction held 4 bases outside the gene matches. The CDR3 reads CASSPWDRLNTEAFF. For the CDR3, the DNA is TGTGCCAGCTCACCCTGGGACAGATTGAACACTGAAGCTTTCTTT.

The CDR3 nucleotides read TGTGCCACCAGTGATGGAGCGAGTGGGGAGCTGTTTTTT. Translating it yields CATSDGASGELFF. This sequence joins TRBV24-1 and TRBJ2-2; D gene ambiguous. Germline loops: CDR1 KGHDR, CDR2 SFDVKD. V dropped 3 bases and J dropped 8 bases, with 9 bases sitting between them. The CDR3 totals 13 residues.

J is TRBJ2-2 and V is TRBV29-1; 7 nucleotides align to TRBD1. The germline V gene encodes CDR1 SQVTM and CDR2 ANQGSEA. CDR3 length: 16 residues. J was trimmed by 0 bases and V by 3 bases; bases with no gene match: 7. CDR3 nucleotides: TGCAGCGTTGATACAGGGGCAGGGACGAACACCGGGGAGCTGTTTTTT. Amino acids: CSVDTGAGTNTGELFF.

The chain has TRBV6-2 or TRBV6-3 and TRBJ2-7, with D uncertain. CDR3 length equals 14 residues. Germline CDR1 reads MNHEY; CDR2 reads SVGEGT. V lost 5 bases, J lost 2 bases, and 13 bases lay in between. The CDR3 region has the DNA TGTGCCAGCAGTACGCCGACTTATACCTACGAGCAGTACTTC. Its translation is CASSTPTYTYEQYF.

This clonotype was seen once. The chain combines TRBV30 with TRBJ2-7; perhaps TRBD1 as D (5 bases). Germline-derived CDR1 and CDR2 are GTSNPN and SVGIG (reference sequence). The CDR3 loop spans 13 amino acids. V lost 0 bases, J lost 6 bases, and 12 bases lay in between. The CDR3 region has the DNA TGTGCCTGGAGTGTACAAGGGGCTGGCGAGCAGTACTTC. The encoded protein is CAWSVQGAGEQYF.

V and J are TRBV7-2 and TRBJ2-3; D remains ambiguous. V was trimmed by 5 bases and J by 5 bases, leaving 14 bases between them. CDR1 is SGHTA and CDR2 is FQGNSA in the germline V gene. The CDR3 length is 14 residues. The CDR3 protein is CASSAARGRDTQYF. The CDR3 coding sequence is TGTGCCAGCAGCGCAGCCCGCGGCAGAGATACGCAGTATTTT. Based on the CDR3 plus reference TRBV7-2 and TRBJ2-3, the full variable domain is GAGVSQSPSNKVTEKGKDVELRCDPISGHTALYWYRQSLGQGLEFLIYFQGNSAPDKSGLPSDRFSAERTGGSVSTLTIQRTQQEDSAVYLCASSAARGRDTQYFGPGTRLTVL.

The V gene is TRBV7-2, the J gene TRBJ1-2; TRBD1 might be the D (5 bases). There are 17 residues in the CDR3. Per germline, CDR1 SGHTA and CDR2 FQGNSA. V was shortened by 5 bases and J by 4 bases, with 23 bases between the two germline ends. The CDR3 DNA reads TGTGCCAGCAGCCTCACCCCGCAGGGCACAGATCTCTATGGCTACACCTTC. Amino acids: CASSLTPQGTDLYGYTF.

This clonotype was detected a few times. V usage is TRBV6-2 or TRBV6-3 and J usage is TRBJ1-5; D may be TRBD1 (6 bases). Germline-derived CDR1 and CDR2 are MNHEY and SVGEGT. V was cut by 7 bases and J by 5 bases, with 12 bases left in between. The CDR3 covers 13 residues. The CDR3 sequence: CASNLAGDQPQHF. DNA for the CDR3: TGTGCCAGCAACCTAGCAGGGGATCAGCCCCAGCATTTT.

The J gene is TRBJ2-7, the V gene TRBV21-1; the table's D call, TRBD2, has no DNA check behind it. TRBV21-1 is tagged as a pseudogene. The CDR3 runs to 16 residues. The CDR3 loop reads CASSTKSLQHSYEQYF. The CDR3 DNA reads TGTGCCAGCAGCACCAAGTCCTTGCAGCACTCCTACGAGCAGTACTTC.